This TCR beta chain was found in a study of cytomegalovirus exposure and HLA in healthy donors. Study at large: The approximately 700 first-cohort repertoires shared a platform with the approximately 110 validation repertoires, as reported in a later analysis. Study-wide results and limits: Rarity held for most TCR sequences, but there were some public TCRs that occurred in many donors. There were about 160 TCR beta chains listed as cytomegalovirus-associated. It was reportedly the case that the classifier diagnosed cytomegalovirus status with high specificity and sensitivity.

Data came from immunoSEQ multiplex PCR; TCRdb stores just in-frame clones and leaves some out. The sample carries roughly 250,000 clones, approximately 90% recorded once. As concerns this clone: Its cognate antigen is unknown.

V was clipped by 5 bases and J by 4 bases, with 14 bases between them. Germline V gene lookup returns CDR1 MDHEN and CDR2 SYDVKM. The CDR3 runs 14 residues. This sequence originates from a man between 18 and 35 years old in good health and CMV-seronegative. This sequence joins TRBV28 and TRBJ1-2; D possibly corresponds to TRBD1 (5 bases). Sequencing input: PBMCs. Written as DNA, the CDR3 is TGTGCCAGCAGTCCCTCCGCAGGGTTCTATGGCTACACCTTC. Residues: CASSPSAGFYGYTF.